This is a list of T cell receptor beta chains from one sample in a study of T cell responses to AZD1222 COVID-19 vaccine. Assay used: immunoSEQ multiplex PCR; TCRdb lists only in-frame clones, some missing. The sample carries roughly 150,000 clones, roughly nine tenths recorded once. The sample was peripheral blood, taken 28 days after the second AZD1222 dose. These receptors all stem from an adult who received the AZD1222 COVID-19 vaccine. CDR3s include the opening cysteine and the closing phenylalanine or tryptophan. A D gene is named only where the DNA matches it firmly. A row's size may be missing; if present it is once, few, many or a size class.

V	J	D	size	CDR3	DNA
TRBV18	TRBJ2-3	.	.	CASSPSRGGTDTQYF	TGTGCCAGCTCACCTTCAAGGGGTGGCACAGATACGCAGTATTTT
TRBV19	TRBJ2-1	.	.	CASTLGQGSYNEQFF	TGTGCCAGTACCCTGGGTCAGGGGTCCTACAATGAGCAGTTCTTC
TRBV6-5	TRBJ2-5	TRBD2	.	CASSREGRVETQYF	TGTGCCAGCAGCCGGGAGGGGAGGGTAGAGACCCAGTACTTC
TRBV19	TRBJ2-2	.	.	CASPRGGTGELFF	TGTGCCAGTCCCCGAGGCGGGACCGGGGAGCTGTTTTTT
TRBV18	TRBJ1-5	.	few	CASSPQGFGPGSQPQHF	TGTGCCAGCTCACCACAGGGATTCGGTCCAGGGAGTCAGCCCCAGCATTTT
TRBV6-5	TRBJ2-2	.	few	CASSYSRVGGTGELFF	TGTGCCAGCAGTTACTCGAGGGTCGGGGGCACCGGGGAGCTGTTTTTT
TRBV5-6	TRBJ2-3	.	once	CASSRYLTDTQYF	TGTGCCAGCAGCCGTTATCTCACAGATACGCAGTATTTT
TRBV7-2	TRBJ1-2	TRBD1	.	CASSTQQGSYGYTF	TGTGCCAGCAGCACTCAACAGGGGAGCTATGGCTACACCTTC
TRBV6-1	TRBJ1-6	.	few	CASSESGGTPLHF	TGTGCCAGCAGTGAATCGGGGGGGACACCCCTCCACTTT
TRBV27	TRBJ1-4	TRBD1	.	CASSLSRGPNEKLFF	TGTGCCAGCAGTTTATCCAGGGGGCCTAATGAAAAACTGTTTTTT
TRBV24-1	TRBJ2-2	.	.	CATSAGGRHTGELFF	TGTGCCACCAGTGCCGGGGGTCGGCACACCGGGGAGCTGTTTTTT
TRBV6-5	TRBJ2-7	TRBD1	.	CASSLPGQYLEQYF	TGTGCCAGCAGTCTCCCGGGACAGTATTTAGAGCAGTACTTC
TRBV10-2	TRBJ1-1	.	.	CASSETNTEAFF	TGCGCCAGCAGTGAGACGAACACTGAAGCTTTCTTT
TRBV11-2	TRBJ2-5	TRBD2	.	CASSLSGGAGETQYF	TGTGCCAGCAGCCTTAGCGGGGGGGCCGGAGAGACCCAGTACTTC
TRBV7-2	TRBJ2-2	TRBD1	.	CASRLGQGDSTGELFF	TGTGCCAGCAGACTCGGACAGGGGGATAGCACCGGGGAGCTGTTTTTT
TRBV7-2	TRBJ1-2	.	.	CASSSPQALYGYTF	TGTGCCAGCAGCTCACCACAGGCATTGTATGGCTACACCTTC
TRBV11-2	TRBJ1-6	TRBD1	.	CASQGDRLYNSPLHF	TGTGCCAGCCAGGGGGACAGGCTATATAATTCACCCCTCCACTTT
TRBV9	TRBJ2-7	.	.	CASSVAGTSYEQYF	TGTGCCAGCAGCGTAGCTGGAACGAGTTACGAGCAGTACTTC
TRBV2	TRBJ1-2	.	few	CASSSARGNGYTF	TGTGCCAGCAGTTCTGCACGAGGCAATGGCTACACCTTC
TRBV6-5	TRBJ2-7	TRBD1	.	CASSNTGTGSREQYF	TGTGCCAGCAGTAATACCGGGACAGGGAGTCGCGAGCAGTACTTC
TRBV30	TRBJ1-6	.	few	CAWSAQGWGNSPLHF	TGTGCCTGGAGCGCTCAGGGCTGGGGGAATTCACCCCTCCACTTT
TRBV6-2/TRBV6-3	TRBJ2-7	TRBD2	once	CASSQFRLASGVNHEQYF	TGTGCCAGCAGCCAATTCCGACTAGCATCTGGGGTGAACCACGAGCAGTACTTC
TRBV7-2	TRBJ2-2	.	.	CASQQSQVNTGELFF	TGTGCCAGCCAGCAATCACAGGTGAACACCGGGGAGCTGTTTTTT
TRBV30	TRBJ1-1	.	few	CAWTPLGENTEAFF	TGTGCCTGGACCCCCTTGGGCGAGAACACTGAAGCTTTCTTT
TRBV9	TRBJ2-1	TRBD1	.	CASSSGWGRGQNEQFF	TGTGCCAGCAGCTCCGGCTGGGGCAGGGGGCAAAATGAGCAGTTCTTC
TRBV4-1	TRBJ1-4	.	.	CASSQVYSNEKLFF	TGCGCCAGCAGCCAAGTATACTCAAATGAAAAACTGTTTTTT
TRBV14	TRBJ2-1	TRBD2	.	CASSQIAGGPLEQFF	TGTGCCAGCAGCCAAATAGCGGGGGGGCCCCTAGAGCAGTTCTTC